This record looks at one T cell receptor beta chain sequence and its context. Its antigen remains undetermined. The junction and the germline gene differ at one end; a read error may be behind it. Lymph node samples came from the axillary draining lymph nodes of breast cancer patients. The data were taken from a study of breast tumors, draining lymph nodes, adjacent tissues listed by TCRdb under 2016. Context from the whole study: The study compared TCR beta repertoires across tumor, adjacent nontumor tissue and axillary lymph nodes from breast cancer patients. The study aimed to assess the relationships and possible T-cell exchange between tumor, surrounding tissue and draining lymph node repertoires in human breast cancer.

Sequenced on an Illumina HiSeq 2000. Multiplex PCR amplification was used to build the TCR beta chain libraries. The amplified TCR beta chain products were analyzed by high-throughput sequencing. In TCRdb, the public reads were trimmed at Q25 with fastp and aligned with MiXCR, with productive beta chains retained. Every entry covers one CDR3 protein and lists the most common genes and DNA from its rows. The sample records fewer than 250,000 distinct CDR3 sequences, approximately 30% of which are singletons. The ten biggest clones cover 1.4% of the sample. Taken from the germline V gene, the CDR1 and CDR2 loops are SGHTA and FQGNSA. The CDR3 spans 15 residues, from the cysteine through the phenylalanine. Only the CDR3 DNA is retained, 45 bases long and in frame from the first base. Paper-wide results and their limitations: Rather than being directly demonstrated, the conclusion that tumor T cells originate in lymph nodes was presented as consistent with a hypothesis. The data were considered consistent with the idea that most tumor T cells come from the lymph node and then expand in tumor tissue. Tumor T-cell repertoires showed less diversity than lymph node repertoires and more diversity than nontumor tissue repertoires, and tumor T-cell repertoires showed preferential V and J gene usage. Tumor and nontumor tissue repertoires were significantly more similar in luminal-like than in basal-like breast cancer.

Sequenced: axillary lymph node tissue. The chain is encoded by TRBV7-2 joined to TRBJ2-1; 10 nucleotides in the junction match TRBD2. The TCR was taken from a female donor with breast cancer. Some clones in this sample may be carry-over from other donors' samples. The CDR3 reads CASSLGVAGGSEQFF. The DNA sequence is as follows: TGTGCCAGTAGCTTAGGTGTAGCGGGAGGTTCGGAACAGTTCTTC.